Each of the 20 T cell receptor beta chains below was sequenced from the same sample in a study of cytomegalovirus exposure and HLA in healthy donors. This PCR relied on a set of 60 Vbeta primers and 13 Jbeta primers. Libraries were prepared by immunoSEQ multiplex PCR; TCRdb keeps only in-frame clonotypes and omits some of them. The sample has approximately 150,000 clones; 65% to 70% are singletons. Material for sequencing was PBMCs. All receptors derive from a man aged 25-45 years in good health and CMV-seropositive.

The rearrangement links TRBV5-1 to TRBJ2-2; 9 positions agree with TRBD1. Trimming removed 7 bases from V and 1 base from J; junction bases left unmatched: 5. From germline, CDR1 is SGHRS and CDR2 YFSETQ. The CDR3 covers 15 residues. The CDR3 sequence: CASSPGQGNTGELFF. The CDR3 DNA is TGCGCCAGCTCGCCGGGACAGGGGAACACCGGGGAGCTGTTTTTT. The complete variable domain, with remaining parts taken from reference TRBV5-1 and TRBJ2-2, reads KAGVTQTPRYLIKTRGQQVTLSCSPISGHRSVSWYQQTPGQGLQFLFEYFSETQRNKGNFPGRFSGRQFSNSRSEMNVSTLELGDSALYLCASSPGQGNTGELFFGEGSRLTVL.

This clone appeared once. The V and J genes are TRBV11-3 and TRBJ2-7; 8 bases fit TRBD2. From germline, CDR1 is SGHNT and CDR2 YENEEA. The length of the CDR3 is 14 residues. V trimming: 5 bases; J trimming: 2 bases; junction bases outside the gene matches: 5. The CDR3 DNA sequence: TGTGCCAGCAGCCTAGCGACTAGCGCCTACGAGCAGTACTTC. Amino acid sequence: CASSLATSAYEQYF.

This chain links TRBV6-5 with TRBJ1-5; 7 nucleotides align to TRBD1. CDR1 and CDR2 (germline): MNHEY, SVGAGI. Trimming at V came to 6 bases and at J to 4 bases, leaving 9 bases not matched to a gene. This CDR3 contains 15 residues. The CDR3 DNA reads as TGTGCCAGCAGAGGCCCGGGACAGCTGAATCAGCCCCAGCATTTT. This codes for CASRGPGQLNQPQHF.

The chain recombines TRBV7-3 with TRBJ2-5, with D possibly TRBD2 on 5 matching bases. V lost 5 bases and J lost 2, with 12 bases in between. From germline, CDR1 is SGHTA and CDR2 FQGTGA. This CDR3 has 14 amino acids. CDR3 sequence: CASSRTGVQETQYF. CDR3 DNA sequence: TGTGCCAGCAGCCGTACCGGGGTTCAAGAGACCCAGTACTTC.

The J gene is TRBJ2-5, the V gene TRBV10-3; tentative D call: TRBD1 (5 bases). The CDR3 sequence is 12 residues long. Germline CDR1 and CDR2: ENHRY and SYGVKD. Trimming removed 6 bases from V and 3 bases from J, with 8 bases in between. In nucleotides, the CDR3 is TGTGCCATCAGGGACAAAGAAGAGACCCAGTACTTC. It yields the protein CAIRDKEETQYF.

The V and J genes are TRBV7-6 and TRBJ2-5; 9 bases agree with TRBD1. The germline V gene has CDR1 SGHVS and CDR2 FNYEAQ. The J segment lost 5 bases and the V segment lost 4 bases, leaving 14 bases of the junction unmatched. CDR3 length equals 17 residues. CDR3 nucleotide sequence: TGTGCCAGCAGCTCCGGGACAGGGTTTAGTTCGTTGGAGACCCAGTACTTC. Translating it yields CASSSGTGFSSLETQYF.

The chain recombines TRBV30 with TRBJ2-1; 7 positions match TRBD1. The CDR3 has 14 residues. Germline V gives CDR1 GTSNPN, CDR2 SVGIG (reference sequence). With V trimmed by 8 bases and J by 8 bases, 15 bases remained unmatched. DNA of the CDR3: TGTGCCCTGGGAGTTTCGACAGGGTGGGATGAGCAGTTCTTC. This codes for CALGVSTGWDEQFF.

The chain is built from TRBV27 and TRBJ2-1; D is undetermined. Germline V gene sequence: CDR1 MNHEY, CDR2 SMNVEV (reference sequence). The CDR3 contains 15 residues. Trimming pared 5 bases from V and 1 base from J, leaving 12 bases between. CDR3 DNA sequence: TGTGCCAGCAGTATCCAGGCCAATTCCTACAATGAGCAGTTCTTC. Protein product: CASSIQANSYNEQFF.

V and J are TRBV5-1 and TRBJ2-7, with D possibly matching TRBD2 (7 bases). The germline V and J ends were trimmed by 4 bases and 6 bases, with 32 bases remaining between them. Germline CDR1 and CDR2: SGHRS and YFSETQ. CDR3 length equals 19 residues. DNA for the CDR3: TGCGCCAGCAGCCTGCTGGAATGGGGGGGGGCCGGCTCAGGTGGCGAGCAGTACTTC. It yields the protein CASSLLEWGGAGSGGEQYF. The entire variable domain, with the rest obtained from reference TRBV5-1 and TRBJ2-7, is as follows: KAGVTQTPRYLIKTRGQQVTLSCSPISGHRSVSWYQQTPGQGLQFLFEYFSETQRNKGNFPGRFSGRQFSNSRSEMNVSTLELGDSALYLCASSLLEWGGAGSGGEQYFGPGTRLTVT.

The chain combines TRBV6-6 with TRBJ1-1; possibly TRBD1 for D (6 bases). The V gene's germline CDR1 is MNHNY and CDR2 SVGAGI (reference sequence). This CDR3 has 15 amino acids. Trimming removed 6 bases from V and 4 bases from J, with 18 bases in between. The CDR3 DNA reads TGTGCCAGCAGCAATATCAGGGGTTGGGGCACTGAAGCTTTCTTT. Encoded protein: CASSNIRGWGTEAFF.

V is TRBV5-1 and J is TRBJ2-1, with 9 bases identical to TRBD2. CDR3 length equals 22 residues. Germline CDR1 SGHRS, CDR2 YFSETQ. With V trimmed by 3 bases and J by 9 bases, 31 bases remained unmatched. CDR3 DNA sequence: TGCGCCAGCAGCTCGCTACTTCAGGGAGCGGGAGGTGTAGCTACCCACCCTGGTGAGCAGTTCTTC. It translates to CASSSLLQGAGGVATHPGEQFF.

The V and J genes are TRBV14 and TRBJ2-7; 7 positions match TRBD1. Per the germline V gene, CDR1 is SGHDN and CDR2 is FVKESK. V was pared by 1 base and J by 0 bases, with 15 bases of the junction left unmatched. CDR3 length: 19 residues. The CDR3 reads CASSQVVYRGPLNSYEQYF. The CDR3 DNA reads as TGTGCCAGCAGCCAAGTCGTGTACAGGGGCCCTTTAAACTCCTACGAGCAGTACTTC.

This chain joins TRBV27 and TRBJ2-5; 7 bases match TRBD2. The germline V gene encodes CDR1 MNHEY and CDR2 SMNVEV (reference sequence). The CDR3 consists of 15 residues. V trimming: 3 bases; J trimming: 6 bases; junction bases outside the gene matches: 10. The CDR3 is CASSLLMGGLQTQYF. Here the CDR3 DNA reads TGTGCCAGCAGTTTGCTTATGGGGGGGTTACAGACCCAGTACTTC.

This clone was picked up one time. The rearrangement joins TRBV15 to TRBJ2-5; 7 bases fit TRBD1. The CDR3 loop spans 15 amino acids. The germline V gene has CDR1 LNHNV and CDR2 YYDKDF (reference sequence). The J segment lost 3 bases and the V segment lost 1 base, leaving 5 bases of the junction unmatched. The CDR3 sequence: CATSRARTGKETQYF. The CDR3 bases are TGTGCCACCAGCAGAGCCCGGACAGGCAAAGAGACCCAGTACTTC.

This clone occurred a few times. The chain joins TRBV5-5 to TRBJ1-4; D is undetermined. V was pared by 4 bases and J by 6 bases, with 16 bases between. CDR1 and CDR2 from the germline V gene are SGHKS and YYEKEE (reference sequence). The CDR3 has 15 residues. The CDR3 loop is CASSMNTGAYEKLFF. CDR3 DNA sequence: TGTGCCAGCAGCATGAATACGGGAGCCTATGAAAAACTGTTTTTT.

This chain uses TRBV27 with TRBJ2-3; TRBD1 aligns across 9 bases. Germline V gene data show CDR1 as MNHEY and CDR2 as SMNVEV (reference sequence). The V segment lost 5 bases and the J segment 10 bases; nucleotides outside the gene matches: 13. The CDR3 extends over 15 amino acids. DNA of the CDR3: TGTGCCAGCAGTCCCGGAACCGGGACAGGGAGGGCGCAGTATTTT. Protein product: CASSPGTGTGRAQYF.

Notes on this clone: Different DNA sequences within this sample yield the same CDR3. The chain is built from TRBV5-1 and TRBJ2-3; D is ambiguous. V was pared by 4 bases and J by 0 bases, with 6 bases between. CDR3 length equals 13 residues. CDR1 and CDR2 from the germline V gene are SGHRS and YFSETQ. CDR3 in DNA: TGCGCCAGCAGCCCTCCCAGCACAGATACGCAGTATTTT. It is translated as CASSPPSTDTQYF.

This clone occurred a few times. This chain connects TRBV29-1 to TRBJ2-4; D remains ambiguous. The CDR3 has 12 residues. Germline V gene data show CDR1 as SQVTM and CDR2 as ANQGSEA. The CDR3 DNA reads TGCAGGCGACAAGTAGCCAAAAACATTCAGTACTTC. As protein: CRRQVAKNIQYF.

The chain employs TRBV10-3 and TRBJ2-3; maybe TRBD1 (5 bases). Germline-derived CDR1 and CDR2 are ENHRY and SYGVKD. This CDR3 comprises 13 residues. The ends were cut back, 7 bases at V and 0 bases at J, with 8 bases in the middle. CDR3 amino acids: CAIMGPSTDTQYF. The DNA for the CDR3 is TGTGCCATCATGGGGCCTAGCACAGATACGCAGTATTTT.

This clone appeared a few times. This sequence joins TRBV7-8 and TRBJ2-5; TRBD1 aligns across 7 bases. There are 14 residues in the CDR3. The germline CDR1 and CDR2 sequences are SGHVS and FQNEAQ. Trimming removed 4 bases from V and 5 bases from J; junction bases left unmatched: 7. The CDR3 DNA sequence: TGTGCCAGCAGCTCCGGACAGGTACGCGAGACCCAGTACTTC. It is translated as CASSSGQVRETQYF.